These T cell receptor beta chains were read from a single sample in a study of blood T cells in healthy people across ages. TCRdb independently ran MiXCR on the 5' RACE reads; one entry per CDR3 protein. The table lists some 760,000 distinct CDR3 sequences, approximately 25% of them singletons. These data also formed part of another study, on T cells of mothers and their children.

Sequencing used blood. The source of these receptors is a boy between 10 and 17 years old in good health. Each CDR3 is given with its conserved first and last residue. Fields, in order: J gene, D gene, clone size, V gene, CDR3 protein, CDR3 DNA. D genes are given only for firm matches. Expanded clones get a size class; other rows say once, few or many, or leave the size out.

J gene: TRBJ2-2
D gene: NA
clone size: NA
V gene: TRBV5-1
CDR3 protein: CASSLDPGEDGELFF
CDR3 DNA: TGCGCCAGCAGCTTGGATCCGGGTGAGGACGGGGAGCTGTTTTTT

J gene: TRBJ2-7
D gene: TRBD1
clone size: NA
V gene: TRBV28
CDR3 protein: CASTFAPGQGSPEQYF
CDR3 DNA: TGTGCCAGCACTTTTGCACCGGGACAGGGGAGTCCCGAGCAGTACTTC

J gene: TRBJ2-7
D gene: NA
clone size: many
V gene: TRBV27
CDR3 protein: CASSFEGPDYEQYF
CDR3 DNA: TGTGCCAGCAGTTTCGAGGGACCAGACTACGAGCAGTACTTC

J gene: TRBJ2-1
D gene: NA
clone size: few
V gene: TRBV27
CDR3 protein: CASSPRGGGSYNEQFF
CDR3 DNA: TGTGCCAGCAGTCCGAGGGGGGGCGGGAGTTACAATGAGCAGTTCTTC

J gene: TRBJ2-7
D gene: NA
clone size: NA
V gene: TRBV23-1
CDR3 protein: CASSRIYEQYF
CDR3 DNA: TGCGCCAGCAGTCGGATTTACGAGCAGTACTTC

J gene: TRBJ1-4
D gene: TRBD1
clone size: NA
V gene: TRBV5-1
CDR3 protein: CASSSRTGNMGATNEKLFF
CDR3 DNA: TGCGCCAGCAGCTCGCGGACAGGGAATATGGGAGCAACTAATGAAAAACTGTTTTTT

J gene: TRBJ1-4
D gene: NA
clone size: few
V gene: TRBV18
CDR3 protein: CASSPRIENEKLFF
CDR3 DNA: TGTGCCAGCTCACCAAGGATAGAGAATGAAAAACTGTTTTTT

J gene: TRBJ2-1
D gene: NA
clone size: NA
V gene: TRBV29-1
CDR3 protein: CSAARNRGEQFF
CDR3 DNA: TGCAGCGCCGCACGAAACCGCGGTGAGCAGTTCTTC

J gene: TRBJ2-5
D gene: TRBD2
clone size: few
V gene: TRBV7-2
CDR3 protein: CASSFRVAGVSETQYF
CDR3 DNA: TGTGCCAGCAGCTTCCGGGTAGCGGGGGTTTCGGAGACCCAGTACTTC

J gene: TRBJ1-5
D gene: NA
clone size: NA
V gene: TRBV7-2
CDR3 protein: CASSTYNQPQHF
CDR3 DNA: TGTGCCAGCAGCACGTACAATCAGCCCCAGCATTTT

J gene: TRBJ2-7
D gene: NA
clone size: few
V gene: TRBV29-1
CDR3 protein: CSVEVGSPYEQYF
CDR3 DNA: TGCAGCGTTGAAGTGGGGTCCCCTTACGAGCAGTACTTC

J gene: TRBJ2-7
D gene: TRBD2
clone size: NA
V gene: TRBV7-6
CDR3 protein: CASASGASYEQYF
CDR3 DNA: TGTGCCAGTGCTAGCGGGGCCTCCTACGAGCAGTACTTC

J gene: TRBJ2-6
D gene: TRBD1
clone size: NA
V gene: TRBV29-1
CDR3 protein: CSVGAGTGISGANVLTF
CDR3 DNA: TGCAGCGTTGGGGCGGGGACAGGTATCTCTGGGGCCAACGTCCTGACTTTC

J gene: TRBJ2-5
D gene: TRBD1
clone size: NA
V gene: TRBV27
CDR3 protein: CASRDRGDSETQYF
CDR3 DNA: TGTGCCAGCAGGGACAGGGGGGATTCAGAGACCCAGTACTTC

J gene: TRBJ1-2
D gene: TRBD1
clone size: NA
V gene: TRBV7-2
CDR3 protein: CASSLGQGDLFGYTF
CDR3 DNA: TGTGCCAGCAGCTTAGGACAGGGGGATCTTTTTGGCTACACCTTC

J gene: TRBJ2-6
D gene: NA
clone size: once
V gene: TRBV6-1
CDR3 protein: CASSRPQVGANVLTF
CDR3 DNA: TGTGCCAGCAGTCGACCCCAGGTTGGGGCCAACGTCCTGACTTTC

J gene: TRBJ2-7
D gene: NA
clone size: NA
V gene: TRBV29-1
CDR3 protein: CSVVRGYEQYF
CDR3 DNA: TGCAGCGTTGTCAGGGGCTACGAGCAGTACTTC

J gene: TRBJ2-1
D gene: NA
clone size: few
V gene: TRBV18
CDR3 protein: CASSLRENYNEQFF
CDR3 DNA: TGTGCCAGCTCACTCCGGGAAAACTACAATGAGCAGTTCTTC